This T cell receptor (beta chain) originates from a study of blood T cell repertoires in COVID-19. As for the study in general: Some COVID-19 samples were acute and others convalescent; all came from the United States, Italy and Spain.

Original processing methods: Researchers report that nucleated cell counts were estimated from reference gene primer amplification. Profiling relied on immunoSEQ multiplex PCR, and the TCRdb table lists in-frame clones only, not all of them. V and J calls and clone size come straight from that table; D and trimming were deduced from the DNA. The sample holds hundreds of thousands of clones, about 90% seen once. Seattle patients were enrolled during active infection and followed longitudinally. V lost 1 base to trimming and J lost 7 bases; unmatched junction nucleotides: 4. Germline loops: CDR1 LNHNV, CDR2 YYDKDF (reference sequence). This CDR3 region has 15 residues.

The TCR sequence derives from a woman between 25 and 40 years old with COVID-19, enrolled during active disease. Sequencing was carried out using peripheral blood. This rearrangement joins TRBV15 to TRBJ2-4, with 10 nucleotides matching TRBD1. The CDR3 nucleotides are TGTGCCACCAGCAGAGTAGGGACAGGGGAGAACATTCAGTACTTC. This codes for CATSRVGTGENIQYF.